These 30 T cell receptor beta chains share one sample of origin, sequenced in a study of blood T cells in healthy people across ages. A J-beta primer mix and a sample-barcoded 5' primer were used in a second PCR of roughly 6 to 12 cycles. TCRdb itself ran the 5' RACE reads through MiXCR, one entry per CDR3 protein. Of roughly 830,000 distinct CDR3 sequences in the sample, 60% to 80% were seen once. The specimen sequenced was blood. The receptor set was obtained from a man aged 25 to 45 in good health.

The CDR3 is CASSPDAYYGYTF. The CDR3 coding sequence is TGTGCCAGCAGCCCTGACGCATACTATGGCTACACCTTC. This chain connects TRBV7-9 to TRBJ1-2; D ambiguous. V was pared by 5 bases and J by 3 bases, with 10 bases between. The CDR3 runs to 13 residues. Germline loops: CDR1 SEHNR, CDR2 FQNEAQ (reference sequence).

This sequence joins TRBV4-2 and TRBJ1-4; D call uncertain. Germline V lookup: CDR1 LGHNA, CDR2 YNFKEQ. This CDR3 contains 13 residues. V was shortened by 7 bases and J by 8 bases, with 14 bases between the two germline ends. The CDR3 here is CASTTVIGEKLFF. The CDR3 region has the DNA TGTGCCAGCACTACAGTAATAGGGGAAAAACTGTTTTTT.

The chain links TRBV29-1 to TRBJ1-5, with D possibly being TRBD1 (5 bases). The CDR3 totals 12 residues. Trimming removed 8 bases at V and 2 bases at J, with 10 bases between. The V gene's germline CDR1 is SQVTM and CDR2 ANQGSEA. The CDR3 is CSIGGGNQPQHF. As DNA, the CDR3 is TGCAGCATCGGAGGGGGCAATCAGCCCCAGCATTTT.

The chain carries TRBV15 and TRBJ2-3; TRBD2 aligns across 7 bases. The CDR3 is 17 residues long. The J segment lost 1 base and the V segment lost 3 bases, leaving 10 bases of the junction unmatched. CDR1 and CDR2 (germline): LNHNV, YYDKDF (reference sequence). The CDR3 coding sequence is TGTGCCACCAGCAGGGGGACGGGGGGTATTGGCACAGATACGCAGTATTTT. Amino acids: CATSRGTGGIGTDTQYF.

In its sample, this clonotype was seen a few times. J is TRBJ1-2 and V is TRBV6-1, with no clear D. CDR1 and CDR2 (germline): MNHNS, SASEGT. Trimming left V 11 bases short and J 4 bases short, with 17 bases between. The CDR3 loop spans 13 amino acids. The CDR3 reads CAGVGQSPYGYTF. Here the CDR3 DNA reads TGTGCCGGCGTCGGGCAGAGCCCCTATGGCTACACCTTC.

The chain employs TRBV20-1 and TRBJ2-7; the D gene is possibly TRBD1 (6 bases). Germline-derived CDR1 and CDR2 are DFQATT and SNEGSKA (reference sequence). The ends were cut back, 6 bases at V and 4 bases at J, with 13 bases in the middle. This CDR3 is built from 12 residues. CDR3 nucleotide sequence: TGCAGTGCCCAGGACAGCCGATACGAGCAGTACTTC. Protein: CSAQDSRYEQYF.

The chain is built from TRBV7-9 and TRBJ1-1, with a tentative D call TRBD1 (5 bases). The CDR3 totals 15 residues. V was trimmed by 5 bases and J by 5 bases, leaving 18 bases between them. CDR1 and CDR2 from the germline V gene are SEHNR and FQNEAQ (reference sequence). CDR3 protein: CASSPRDSEITEAFF. The CDR3 DNA reads as TGTGCCAGCAGCCCACGGGACTCTGAAATTACTGAAGCTTTCTTT.

This clonotype occurred a few times. CDR3 residues: CASSQGGKDVEQYF. CDR3 nucleotide sequence: TGTGCCAGCAGCCAAGGAGGGAAGGACGTCGAGCAGTACTTC. The rearrangement uses TRBV4-2 and TRBJ2-7; D is perhaps TRBD2 (5 bases). This CDR3 has 14 amino acids. Deletions cut 1 base from V and 6 bases from J, with 13 bases between. From germline, CDR1 is LGHNA and CDR2 YNFKEQ.

This clonotype has at least ten counts. One junction end does not reproduce the germline sequence, and a read error may be involved. DNA of the CDR3: TGCGCCAGCAGCCCGAGGACAGGGTACGAGCAGTACTTC. Translating it yields CASSPRTGYEQYF. The chain couples TRBV9 to TRBJ2-7, with TRBD1 matching 8 bases. Germline V gene sequence: CDR1 SGDLS, CDR2 YYNGEE. This CDR3 comprises 13 residues. The full variable domain, its missing parts supplied by reference TRBV9 and TRBJ2-7, is DSGVTQTPKHLITATGQRVTLRCSPRSGDLSVYWYQQSLDQGLQFLIQYYNGEERAKGNILERFSAQQFPDLHSELNLSSLELGDSALYFCASSPRTGYEQYFGPGTRLTVT.

V and J are TRBV4-3 and TRBJ2-3; TRBD2 is a possible D gene (6 bases). The CDR3 consists of 17 residues. V was pared by 1 base and J by 2 bases, with 16 bases between. Per germline, CDR1 LGHNA and CDR2 YSLEER. The CDR3 DNA follows: TGCGCCAGCAGCCAAGGGTTCGAAGGAGGGGCCACAGATACGCAGTATTTT. It encodes CASSQGFEGGATDTQYF.

This clonotype was counted once. A much bigger clone sits one base away, suggesting this may be a read error. The chain joins TRBV7-2 to TRBJ1-6, with D possibly TRBD1 on 6 matching bases. Trimming removed 6 bases at V and 7 bases at J, with 28 bases between. The CDR3 has 19 residues. Looked up from germline, CDR1 is SGHTA and CDR2 is FQGNSA. The CDR3 sequence: CASSEGTHVAGLENSPLHF. DNA for the CDR3: TGTGCCAGCAGTGAAGGGACACATGTAGCAGGACTGGAGAATTCACCCCTCCACTTT.

The chain has TRBV28 and TRBJ1-2; 7 positions match TRBD1. Germline loops: CDR1 MDHEN, CDR2 SYDVKM. Germline trimming cut 3 bases from V and 4 bases from J; bases unmatched to any gene: 5. This CDR3 is 14 amino acids long. The CDR3 protein is CASSFPGGSYGYTF. As DNA, the CDR3 is TGTGCCAGCAGTTTTCCAGGGGGAAGCTATGGCTACACCTTC.

This clonotype was recorded once. V and J are TRBV9 and TRBJ2-7, with unresolved D. Germline V gene lookup returns CDR1 SGDLS and CDR2 YYNGEE. Trimming took 7 bases from V and 4 from J, leaving 9 bases between them. CDR3 size: 11 residues. The DNA of the CDR3 is TGTGCCAGCGGCACAGAATACGAGCAGTACTTC. Translated, it gives CASGTEYEQYF.

This clonotype was seen a handful of times. The V gene is TRBV7-2, the J gene TRBJ2-7; possible D gene TRBD2, 5 bases. The CDR3 is 12 amino acids. Per the germline V gene, CDR1 is SGHTA and CDR2 is FQGNSA. V was clipped by 5 bases and J by 6 bases, with 11 bases between them. Written as DNA, the CDR3 is TGTGCCAGCAGCCCACGGGGATCCGAGCAGTACTTC. Translation gives CASSPRGSEQYF. The full variable domain, completed using reference TRBV7-2 and TRBJ2-7, is GAGVSQSPSNKVTEKGKDVELRCDPISGHTALYWYRQSLGQGLEFLIYFQGNSAPDKSGLPSDRFSAERTGGSVSTLTIQRTQQEDSAVYLCASSPRGSEQYFGPGTRLTVT.

The chain has TRBV9 and TRBJ2-4; D possibly uses TRBD1 or TRBD2 (5 bases each). The germline V and J ends were trimmed by 2 bases and 5 bases, with 14 bases remaining between them. CDR1 and CDR2 from the germline V gene are SGDLS and YYNGEE. This CDR3 is 15 amino acids long. CDR3 loop: CASSVEGTDQNIQYF. The CDR3 DNA is TGTGCCAGCAGCGTCGAAGGGACGGACCAAAACATTCAGTACTTC.

V usage is TRBV6-1 and J usage is TRBJ2-1; 11 bases fit TRBD2. The CDR3 runs to 15 residues. Germline CDR1 MNHNS, CDR2 SASEGT. The junction had 2 bases not matched to a gene; V was cut back by 1 base and J by 6 bases. CDR3 protein: CASSEDSGGANEQFF. The CDR3 DNA reads TGTGCCAGCAGTGAAGATAGCGGGGGGGCCAATGAGCAGTTCTTC.

V and J are TRBV5-1 and TRBJ2-3, with 9 nucleotides matching TRBD2. Germline V gene lookup returns CDR1 SGHRS and CDR2 YFSETQ. There are 13 residues in the CDR3. V dropped 7 bases and J dropped 2; count of bases not matched to a gene: 2. DNA of the CDR3: TGCGCCAGCGGGACTAGCTTCACAGATACGCAGTATTTT. It encodes CASGTSFTDTQYF.

There are a few counts of this clonotype. The V gene is TRBV5-1, the J gene TRBJ2-5; 10 bases are a match to TRBD1. With 4 bases clipped from V and 5 bases from J, the junction kept 8 bases outside the gene matches. Germline CDR1 reads SGHRS; CDR2 reads YFSETQ. This CDR3 is built from 15 residues. The CDR3 protein is CASSLGQGVSETQYF. Here the CDR3 DNA reads TGCGCCAGCAGCCTCGGACAGGGGGTTTCGGAGACCCAGTACTTC.

V gene TRBV12-3 or TRBV12-4 combines with J gene TRBJ2-1, with 8 bases identical to TRBD2. Trimming removed 5 bases from V and 8 bases from J; junction bases left unmatched: 5. This CDR3 spans 13 amino acids. CDR3 protein: CASSRGGQDEQFF. The DNA for the CDR3 is TGTGCCAGCAGTCGGGGGGGCCAAGATGAGCAGTTCTTC.

This clonotype was picked up a small number of times. The chain combines TRBV4-3 with TRBJ2-1, with D uncertain. The ends were cut back, 0 bases at V and 14 bases at J, with 20 bases in the middle. The CDR3 has 15 residues. Germline V gene sequence: CDR1 LGHNA, CDR2 YSLEER. The CDR3 loop reads CASSQDSGTPKQEFF. In nucleotides, the CDR3 is TGCGCCAGCAGCCAAGATTCGGGTACTCCGAAGCAGGAGTTCTTC.

The chain employs TRBV2 and TRBJ2-1; D may be TRBD2 (6 bases). Looked up from germline, CDR1 is SNHLY and CDR2 is FYNNEI. The length of the CDR3 is 15 residues. Trimming took 5 bases from V and 7 from J, leaving 18 bases between them. CDR3 DNA sequence: TGTGCCAGCAGTTGGGACGGGGCTAGCGAGAATGAGCAGTTCTTC. This gives the protein CASSWDGASENEQFF. The whole variable domain, remainder taken from reference TRBV2 and TRBJ2-1, is EPEVTQTPSHQVTQMGQEVILRCVPISNHLYFYWYRQILGQKVEFLVSFYNNEISEKSEIFDDQFSVERPDGSNFTLKIRSTKLEDSAMYFCASSWDGASENEQFFGPGTRLTVL.

This chain connects TRBV6-2 or TRBV6-3 to TRBJ2-5; 7 nucleotides match TRBD1. The CDR3 length is 15 residues. J lost 0 bases, V lost 2 bases, and 3 bases had no gene match. Germline CDR1 and CDR2: MNHEY and SVGEGT. The CDR3 bases are TGTGCCAGCAGTTACGGGACAGCGCACCAAGAGACCCAGTACTTC. It codes for CASSYGTAHQETQYF.

The rearrangement links TRBV9 to TRBJ1-2, with no clear D. There are 13 residues in the CDR3. Trimming removed 3 bases from V and 8 bases from J, with 14 bases in between. The V gene's germline CDR1 is SGDLS and CDR2 YYNGEE. CDR3 residues: CASSGASAGGYTF. The CDR3 DNA follows: TGTGCCAGCAGCGGAGCGTCGGCCGGAGGCTACACCTTC.

This clonotype showed up just a few times. The chain recombines TRBV4-3 with TRBJ2-5; 10 nucleotides match TRBD2. Per germline, CDR1 LGHNA and CDR2 YSLEER. The V and J ends lost 3 bases and 2 bases, in that order; junction bases with no gene match: 6. This CDR3 contains 16 residues. CDR3 region: CASSQQAGGKQETQYF. DNA for the CDR3: TGCGCCAGCAGCCAGCAAGCGGGGGGGAAACAAGAGACCCAGTACTTC.

In its sample, this clonotype was seen a few times. V usage is TRBV20-1 and J usage is TRBJ2-3, with no clear D. This CDR3 has 12 residues. Trimming took 3 bases from V and 4 from J, leaving 8 bases between them. Per germline, CDR1 DFQATT and CDR2 SNEGSKA (reference sequence). As DNA, the CDR3 is TGCAGTGCTAGGAGTTTGGCAGATACGCAGTATTTT. Residues: CSARSLADTQYF.

As regards this clonotype: The junction and the germline gene differ at one end; a read error may be behind it. The chain links TRBV5-1 to TRBJ2-1; TRBD1 matches at 9 bases. The J call could be wrong; TRBJ2-7 is a better fit for the DNA end. Germline assignment: CDR1 SGHRS and CDR2 YFSETQ. The CDR3 extends over 15 amino acids. CDR3: CASSPTGGNSDEQYF. In DNA form, the CDR3 reads TGCGCCAGCAGCCCGACAGGGGGGAACTCCGACGAGCAGTACTTC.

This clonotype was detected only once. The CDR3 nucleotides are TGTGCCAGCAGATCCGGGGAGCAGTTCTTC. It translates to CASRSGEQFF. The chain carries TRBV25-1 and TRBJ2-1; no clear D. V lost 6 bases to trimming and J lost 10 bases, with 7 bases between them. This CDR3 region has 10 residues. Germline lookup yields CDR1 MGHDK and CDR2 SYGVNS.

The CDR3 loop is CAISDSGQSSYEQYF. The CDR3 bases are TGTGCCATCAGTGACTCGGGACAGTCTTCCTACGAGCAGTACTTC. The J gene is TRBJ2-7, the V gene TRBV10-3, with 7 bases that match TRBD1. The germline CDR1 and CDR2 sequences are ENHRY and SYGVKD. CDR3 length equals 15 residues. The trim removed 3 bases at V and 1 base at J, leaving 6 bases unmatched.

The chain is built from TRBV18 and TRBJ1-5, with 10 bases lining up with TRBD1. The CDR3 has 17 residues. Unmatched junction bases numbered 8, after V lost 5 bases and J lost 1 base. In germline, CDR1 is KGHSH, CDR2 LQKENI. The CDR3 DNA follows: TGTGCCAGCTCAAGATCCGGGACAGGGGAAAGCAATCAGCCCCAGCATTTT. It specifies CASSRSGTGESNQPQHF.

This clonotype has a handful of counts. The rearrangement uses TRBV10-3 and TRBJ1-1; possible D gene TRBD1, 6 bases. This CDR3 region has 14 residues. Germline-derived CDR1 and CDR2 are ENHRY and SYGVKD. V dropped 5 bases and J dropped 1 base, with 11 bases sitting between them. The CDR3 is CAISYHRENTEAFF. CDR3 sequence (DNA): TGTGCCATCAGTTATCACAGGGAGAACACTGAAGCTTTCTTT.